This T cell receptor beta chain emerged from a study of blood T cell repertoires in COVID-19. For the study at large: Sites in the United States, Italy and Spain provided acute and convalescent COVID-19 samples. The analysed material was cDNA or gDNA that came from T cells, B-cell-depleted T cells, or PBMCs.

This clone was recorded once. Trimming cost V 1 base and J 6 bases; bases outside gene matches: 9. The CDR3 totals 16 residues. In germline, CDR1 is LGHNA, CDR2 YSLEER. Here immunoSEQ multiplex PCR was the method, and the copy in TCRdb shows in-frame clones only, minus some. The data show 95,000 to 110,000 clones, with around 88% seen just once and about 6.8% held by the top ten. The clonotype originates from a man aged 45-65 years with active or convalescent COVID-19. The sequenced sample consisted of peripheral blood. The J gene is TRBJ2-1, the V gene TRBV4-3; 7 nucleotides align to TRBD2. Here the CDR3 reads CASSQGWSGALNEQFF. As DNA, the CDR3 is TGCGCCAGCAGCCAAGGGTGGAGCGGGGCCCTCAATGAGCAGTTCTTC.